One and the same sample provided the 11 T cell receptor beta chains below, sequenced in a study of PD-1 blockade in classical Hodgkin lymphoma. The data were produced by immunoSEQ multiplex PCR, yet TCRdb's version contains in-frame clones alone and is incomplete. The top ten clones hold around 9% of a sample with about 40,000 clones, 87% of them seen once. Patients all relapsed after autologous stem cell transplantation, and there was variation in brentuximab vedotin exposure. Specimen: peripheral blood mononuclear cells (PBMCs), collected at baseline. Every receptor here comes from a human donor with classical Hodgkin lymphoma.

The chain's CDR3 is CASNTAAQPQHF. CDR3 sequence (DNA): TGTGCCAGCAATACCGCGGCACAGCCCCAGCATTTT. The chain combines TRBV6-5 with TRBJ1-5, with no clear D. CDR1 is MNHEY, CDR2 SVGAGI, per germline. Deletions cut 7 bases from V and 7 bases from J, with 11 bases between. This CDR3 spans 12 amino acids.

The chain employs TRBV15 and TRBJ2-1; 9 nucleotides line up with TRBD2. This CDR3 has 16 residues. CDR1 and CDR2 (germline): LNHNV, YYDKDF (reference sequence). Trimming removed 7 bases from V and 1 base from J; junction bases left unmatched: 8. The CDR3 DNA is TGTGCCACCACCTCTGGCGGGAGGGGTTCCTACAATGAGCAGTTCTTC. This codes for CATTSGGRGSYNEQFF.

The chain combines TRBV7-3 with TRBJ2-3, with 9 bases fitting TRBD2. This CDR3 is built from 15 residues. Germline CDR1 reads SGHTA; CDR2 reads FQGTGA. The J segment lost 3 bases and the V segment lost 3 bases, leaving 4 bases of the junction unmatched. The CDR3 nucleotides are TGTGCCAGCAGCTTCGGCGGGAGGGCTACAGATACGCAGTATTTT. It codes for CASSFGGRATDTQYF. The whole variable domain, filled in from reference TRBV7-3 and TRBJ2-3, reads GAGVSQTPSNKVTEKGKYVELRCDPISGHTALYWYRQSLGQGPEFLIYFQGTGAADDSGLPNDRFFAVRPEGSVSTLKIQRTERGDSAVYLCASSFGGRATDTQYFGPGTRLTVL.

This clone was counted once. The chain links TRBV6-6 to TRBJ2-7, with 7 bases that match TRBD2. CDR1 and CDR2 (germline): MNHNY, SVGAGI (reference sequence). Germline trimming cut 7 bases from V and 4 bases from J; bases unmatched to any gene: 13. This CDR3 comprises 15 residues. CDR3 nucleotides: TGTGCCAGCAATCGTCTAGGACTAGTGTCTTACGAGCAGTACTTC. This translates into CASNRLGLVSYEQYF.

The chain has TRBV19 and TRBJ2-5, with D perhaps matching TRBD1 (5 bases). Germline-derived CDR1 and CDR2 are LNHDA and SQIVND (reference sequence). This CDR3 spans 18 amino acids. With 0 bases removed from V and 9 bases from J, the gap between germline ends came to 26 bases. The CDR3, as DNA: TGTGCCAGTAGTATAGATCCGAAGGCAGGGCCGTGGTTAGTGGCCCAGTACTTC. It yields the protein CASSIDPKAGPWLVAQYF.

The chain recombines TRBV14 with TRBJ2-7, with 7 bases lining up with TRBD2. J gave up 0 bases and V 0 bases, and 14 bases lay outside the gene matches. Germline CDR1 reads SGHDN; CDR2 reads FVKESK. CDR3 size: 19 residues. CDR3 sequence (DNA): TGTGCCAGCAGCCAAGAAAGGGGTGCCAGCGGGGACCCCTCCTACGAGCAGTACTTC. This encodes CASSQERGASGDPSYEQYF. Drawing the rest from reference TRBV14 and TRBJ2-7, the complete variable domain is EAGVTQFPSHSVIEKGQTVTLRCDPISGHDNLYWYRRVMGKEIKFLLHFVKESKQDESGMPNNRFLAERTGGTYSTLKVQPAELEDSGVYFCASSQERGASGDPSYEQYFGPGTRLTVT.

V and J are TRBV5-4 and TRBJ2-5; 14 bases line up with TRBD2. CDR3 length equals 16 residues. V lost 4 bases to trimming and J lost 3 bases; unmatched junction nucleotides: 5. In germline, CDR1 is SGHNT, CDR2 YYREEE (reference sequence). This CDR3 is CASSAATSGREETQYF. The CDR3, as DNA: TGTGCCAGCAGCGCCGCGACTAGCGGGAGGGAAGAGACCCAGTACTTC.

J is TRBJ2-7 and V is TRBV6-5, with 10 bases fitting TRBD2. In germline, CDR1 is MNHEY, CDR2 SVGAGI. This CDR3 region has 15 residues. The junction had 7 bases not matched to a gene; V was cut back by 6 bases and J by 2 bases. This CDR3 reads CASSDWTSGTYEQYF. CDR3 coding DNA: TGTGCCAGCAGCGACTGGACTAGCGGTACCTACGAGCAGTACTTC.

V gene TRBV5-1 combines with J gene TRBJ2-7; 9 nucleotides agree with TRBD1. J gave up 7 bases and V 4 bases, and 12 bases lay outside the gene matches. This CDR3 has 15 amino acids. Germline values: CDR1 SGHRS, CDR2 YFSETQ. CDR3 amino acids: CASSRGGDRVLEQYF. In nucleotides, the CDR3 is TGCGCCAGCAGCCGGGGAGGGGACAGGGTGTTAGAGCAGTACTTC.

This rearrangement joins TRBV6-6 to TRBJ1-2; TRBD1 agrees at 7 bases. CDR1 is MNHNY and CDR2 is SVGAGI in the germline V gene (reference sequence). With V trimmed by 2 bases and J by 1 base, 7 bases remained unmatched. The CDR3 spans 16 residues. CDR3 in DNA: TGTGCCAGCAGTTACCTGGGACAGACCCTTAACTATGGCTACACCTTC. It is translated as CASSYLGQTLNYGYTF.

This clone was seen just once. J is TRBJ2-7 and V is TRBV7-9; TRBD1 matches 9 bases. The CDR3 totals 15 residues. The germline CDR1 and CDR2 sequences are SEHNR and FQNEAQ (reference sequence). The V gene end was trimmed by 4 bases and the J gene end by 6 bases; junction bases not matched to a gene: 10. The chain's CDR3 is CASSSPNRGLSEQYF. The CDR3, as DNA: TGTGCCAGCAGCTCACCTAACAGGGGGCTGAGCGAGCAGTACTTC.